This T cell receptor (beta chain) derives from a study of blood T cell repertoires in COVID-19. Study background: Samples representing acute and convalescent COVID-19 were sourced from the United States, Italy and Spain. Nucleic acid was either cDNA or gDNA, and it came from T cells, B-cell-depleted T cells, or PBMCs.

The CDR3 runs 13 residues. Germline CDR1 reads SGDLS; CDR2 reads YYNGEE. V dropped 7 bases and J dropped 2; count of bases not matched to a gene: 4. Methods used by the authors: Reference gene primer amplification in the assay estimated nucleated cell counts. The assay was immunoSEQ multiplex PCR, and TCRdb's table has in-frame clones only and misses some. V and J calls and clone size are as listed in that table; D and trimming were resolved from the DNA. The sample consists of hundreds of thousands of clones, roughly 90% of them appearing once. The chain has TRBV9 and TRBJ1-2, with 8 bases matching TRBD1. The clonotype was recovered from a woman aged 45-59 years who had recovered from COVID-19. Sequencing was done on a sample of peripheral blood. The CDR3 is CASGRQGNYGYTF. For the CDR3, the DNA is TGTGCCAGCGGCCGACAGGGGAACTATGGCTACACCTTC.